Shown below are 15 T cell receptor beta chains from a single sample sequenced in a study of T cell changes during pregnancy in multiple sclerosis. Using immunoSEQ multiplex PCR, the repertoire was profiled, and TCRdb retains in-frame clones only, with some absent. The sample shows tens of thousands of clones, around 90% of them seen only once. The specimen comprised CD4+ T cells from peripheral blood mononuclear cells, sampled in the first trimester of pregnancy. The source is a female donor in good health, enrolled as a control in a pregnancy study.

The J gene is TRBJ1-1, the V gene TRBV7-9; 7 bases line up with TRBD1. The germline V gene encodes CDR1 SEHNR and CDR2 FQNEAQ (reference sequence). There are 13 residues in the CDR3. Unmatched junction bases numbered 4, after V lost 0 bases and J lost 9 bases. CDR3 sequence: CASSLAETGKAFF. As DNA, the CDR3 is TGTGCCAGCAGCTTAGCCGAGACAGGGAAAGCTTTCTTT.

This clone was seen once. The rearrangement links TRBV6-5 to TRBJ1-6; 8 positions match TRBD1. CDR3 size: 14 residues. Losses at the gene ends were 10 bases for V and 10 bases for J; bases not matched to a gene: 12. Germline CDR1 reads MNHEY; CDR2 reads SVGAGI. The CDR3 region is CATLIRTGRSPLHF. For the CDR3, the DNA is TGTGCCACCCTCATTCGGACAGGGAGGTCACCCCTCCACTTT.

The CDR3 nucleotides read TGTGCCAGCACCCTTCGGGGGAGTAACCACGAGCAGTACTTC. Amino acids: CASTLRGSNHEQYF. This rearrangement joins TRBV7-8 to TRBJ2-7, with a tentative D call TRBD2 (6 bases). V was clipped by 7 bases and J by 5 bases, with 18 bases between them. CDR3 length: 14 residues. CDR1 and CDR2 from the germline V gene are SGHVS and FQNEAQ.

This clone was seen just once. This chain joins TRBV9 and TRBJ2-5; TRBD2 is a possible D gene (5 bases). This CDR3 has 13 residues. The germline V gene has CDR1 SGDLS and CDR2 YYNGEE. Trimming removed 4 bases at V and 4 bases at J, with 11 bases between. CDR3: CASSRGLSETQYF. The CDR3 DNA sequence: TGTGCCAGCAGCCGTGGACTCTCAGAGACCCAGTACTTC.

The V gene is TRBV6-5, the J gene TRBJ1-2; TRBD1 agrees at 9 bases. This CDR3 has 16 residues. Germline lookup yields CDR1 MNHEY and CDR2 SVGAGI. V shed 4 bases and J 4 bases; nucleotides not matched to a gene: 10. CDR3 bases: TGTGCCAGCAGTTGGGGCTGGGTGACAGGGGGCTATGGCTACACCTTC. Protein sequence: CASSWGWVTGGYGYTF.

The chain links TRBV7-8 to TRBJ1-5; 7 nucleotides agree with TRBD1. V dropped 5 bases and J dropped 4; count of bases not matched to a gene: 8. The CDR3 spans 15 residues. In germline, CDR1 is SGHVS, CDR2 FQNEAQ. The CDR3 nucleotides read TGTGCCAGCAGCCCCTACGGGACAGAAAATCAGCCCCAGCATTTT. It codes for CASSPYGTENQPQHF.

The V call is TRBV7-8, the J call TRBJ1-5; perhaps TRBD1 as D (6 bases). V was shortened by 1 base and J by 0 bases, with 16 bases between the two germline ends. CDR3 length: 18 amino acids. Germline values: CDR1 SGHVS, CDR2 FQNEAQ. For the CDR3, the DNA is TGTGCCAGCAGCTTAGTGGGGAGGGGGTTTAATAGCAATCAGCCCCAGCATTTT. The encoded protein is CASSLVGRGFNSNQPQHF. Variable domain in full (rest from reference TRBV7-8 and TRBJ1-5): GAGVSQSPRYKVAKRGQDVALRCDPISGHVSLFWYQQALGQGPEFLTYFQNEAQLDKSGLPSDRFFAERPEGSVSTLKIQRTQQEDSAVYLCASSLVGRGFNSNQPQHFGDGTRLSIL.

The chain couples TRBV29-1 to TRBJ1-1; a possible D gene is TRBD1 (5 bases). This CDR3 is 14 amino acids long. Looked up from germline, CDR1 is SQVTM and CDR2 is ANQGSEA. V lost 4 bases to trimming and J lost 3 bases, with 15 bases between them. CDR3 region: CSVGGAGYDTEAFF. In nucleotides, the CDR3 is TGCAGCGTTGGAGGAGCAGGGTACGACACTGAAGCTTTCTTT.

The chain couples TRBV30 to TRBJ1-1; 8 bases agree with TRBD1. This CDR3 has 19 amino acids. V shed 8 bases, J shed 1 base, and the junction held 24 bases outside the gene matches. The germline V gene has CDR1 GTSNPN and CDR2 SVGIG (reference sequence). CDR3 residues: CARTPSTGAIIDGNTEAFF. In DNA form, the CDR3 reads TGTGCCCGGACCCCCTCGACAGGGGCCATAATCGATGGGAACACTGAAGCTTTCTTT.

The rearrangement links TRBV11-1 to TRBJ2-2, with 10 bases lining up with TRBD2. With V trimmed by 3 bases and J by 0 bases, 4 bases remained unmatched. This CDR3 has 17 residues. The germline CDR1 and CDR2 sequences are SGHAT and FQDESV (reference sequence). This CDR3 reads CASSFGLAEANTGELFF. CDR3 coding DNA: TGTGCCAGCAGCTTCGGACTAGCGGAGGCGAACACCGGGGAGCTGTTTTTT.

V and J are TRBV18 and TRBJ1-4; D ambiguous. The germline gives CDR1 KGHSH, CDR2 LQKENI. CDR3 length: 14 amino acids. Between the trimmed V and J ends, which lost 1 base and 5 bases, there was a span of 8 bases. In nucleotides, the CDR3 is TGTGCCAGCTCACCACGTCAGACAAATGAAAAACTGTTTTTT. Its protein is CASSPRQTNEKLFF.

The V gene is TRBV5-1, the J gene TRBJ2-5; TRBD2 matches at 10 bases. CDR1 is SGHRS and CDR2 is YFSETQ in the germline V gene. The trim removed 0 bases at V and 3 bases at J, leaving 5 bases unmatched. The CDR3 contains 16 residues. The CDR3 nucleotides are TGCGCCAGCAGCTTGGTGGCTAGCGGGGGTAAAGAGACCCAGTACTTC. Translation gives CASSLVASGGKETQYF.

The CDR3 coding sequence is TGCGCCAGCAGCGGCAACTTGGCGGGGGAGACCCAGTACTTC. Translating gives CASSGNLAGETQYF. This chain joins TRBV5-1 and TRBJ2-5; D may be TRBD2 (6 bases). The germline V and J ends were trimmed by 4 bases and 5 bases, with 15 bases remaining between them. The CDR3 is made up of 14 amino acids. Germline CDR1 and CDR2: SGHRS and YFSETQ.

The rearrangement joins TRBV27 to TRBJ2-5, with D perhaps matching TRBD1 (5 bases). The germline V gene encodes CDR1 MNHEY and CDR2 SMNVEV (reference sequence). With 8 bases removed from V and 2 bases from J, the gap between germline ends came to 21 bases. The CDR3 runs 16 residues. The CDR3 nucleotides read TGTGCCAGCCCACCTCGGCAGGGCGGTAAACAAGAGACCCAGTACTTC. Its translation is CASPPRQGGKQETQYF.

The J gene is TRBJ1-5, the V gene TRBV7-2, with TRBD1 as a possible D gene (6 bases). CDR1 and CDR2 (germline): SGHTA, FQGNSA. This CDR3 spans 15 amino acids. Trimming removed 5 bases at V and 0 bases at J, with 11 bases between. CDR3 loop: CASSTTGLSNQPQHF. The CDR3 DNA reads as TGTGCCAGCAGCACGACAGGACTTAGCAATCAGCCCCAGCATTTT.